What follows is one T cell receptor (beta chain) and its context. Per the study methods: Counts of nucleated cells, estimated from reference gene primer amplification, were obtained. This table comes from immunoSEQ multiplex PCR, and its TCRdb copy is limited to in-frame clones, with some not included. The V and J calls and clone size come from that table; D and trimming were worked out from the DNA. Counted here are under 130,000 clones, 82% occurring once; the ten biggest clones make up about 16%. The sample is drawn from a study of blood T cell repertoires in COVID-19. Study details: T cells, B-cell-depleted T cells, or PBMCs supplied cDNA or gDNA.

The receptor's source is a woman aged 80 or older with acute or convalescent COVID-19. The specimen sequenced was peripheral blood.

DNA of the CDR3: TGCGCCAGCAGCAAAGGGGACACCACAGATACGCAGTATTTT. Amino acids: CASSKGDTTDTQYF. The chain combines TRBV5-1 with TRBJ2-3, with TRBD1 as a possible D gene (6 bases). The V end was cut by 4 bases, the J end by 2 bases, with 11 bases between. The CDR3 sequence is 14 residues long. Germline loops: CDR1 SGHRS, CDR2 YFSETQ.